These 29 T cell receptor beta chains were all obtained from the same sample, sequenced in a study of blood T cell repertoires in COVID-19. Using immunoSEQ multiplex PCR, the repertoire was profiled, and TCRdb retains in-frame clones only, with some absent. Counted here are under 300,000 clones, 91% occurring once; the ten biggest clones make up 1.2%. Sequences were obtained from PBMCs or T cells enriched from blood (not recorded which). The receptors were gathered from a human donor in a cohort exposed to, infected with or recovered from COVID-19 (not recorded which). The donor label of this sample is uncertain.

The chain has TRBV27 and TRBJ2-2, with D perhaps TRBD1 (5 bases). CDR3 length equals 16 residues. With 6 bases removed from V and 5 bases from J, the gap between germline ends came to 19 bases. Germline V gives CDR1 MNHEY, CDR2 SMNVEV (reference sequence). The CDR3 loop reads CASSRQGLMRTGELFF. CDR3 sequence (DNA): TGTGCCAGCAGCAGGCAGGGCCTTATGAGGACCGGGGAGCTGTTTTTT.

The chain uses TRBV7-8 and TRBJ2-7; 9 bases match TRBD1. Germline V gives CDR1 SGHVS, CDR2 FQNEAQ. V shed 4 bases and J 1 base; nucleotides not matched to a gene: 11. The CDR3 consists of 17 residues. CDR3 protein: CASSSPSGTGISYEQYF. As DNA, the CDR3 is TGTGCCAGCAGCTCCCCATCCGGGACAGGGATTTCCTACGAGCAGTACTTC.

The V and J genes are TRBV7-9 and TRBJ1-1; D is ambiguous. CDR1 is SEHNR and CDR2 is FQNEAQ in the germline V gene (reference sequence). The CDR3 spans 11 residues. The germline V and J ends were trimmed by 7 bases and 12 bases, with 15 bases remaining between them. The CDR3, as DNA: TGTGCCAGCATCCAAAGTCTCCACACTTTCTTT. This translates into CASIQSLHTFF.

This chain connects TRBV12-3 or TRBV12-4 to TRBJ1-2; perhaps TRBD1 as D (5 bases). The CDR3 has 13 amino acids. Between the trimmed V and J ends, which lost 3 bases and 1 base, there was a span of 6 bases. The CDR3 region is CASSFDSNYGYTF. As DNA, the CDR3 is TGTGCCAGCAGTTTCGACAGTAACTATGGCTACACCTTC.

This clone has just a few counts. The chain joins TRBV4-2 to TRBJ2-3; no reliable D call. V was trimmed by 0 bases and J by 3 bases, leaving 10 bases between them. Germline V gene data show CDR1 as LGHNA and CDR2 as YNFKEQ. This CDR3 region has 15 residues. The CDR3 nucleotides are TGTGCCAGCAGCCAAGATTACGGCGGAACAGATACGCAGTATTTT. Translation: CASSQDYGGTDTQYF.

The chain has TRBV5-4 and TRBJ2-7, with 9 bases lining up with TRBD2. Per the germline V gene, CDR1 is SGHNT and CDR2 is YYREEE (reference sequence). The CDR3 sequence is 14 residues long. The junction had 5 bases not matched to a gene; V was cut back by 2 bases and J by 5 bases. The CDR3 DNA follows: TGTGCCAGCAGCTTTGGGCGGGGGGGCGACGAGCAGTACTTC. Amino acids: CASSFGRGGDEQYF.

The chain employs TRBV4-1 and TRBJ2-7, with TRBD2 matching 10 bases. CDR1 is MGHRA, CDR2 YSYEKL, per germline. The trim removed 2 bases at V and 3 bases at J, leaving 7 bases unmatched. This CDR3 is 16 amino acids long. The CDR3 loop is CASSQNSGGDHYEQYF. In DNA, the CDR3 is TGCGCCAGCAGCCAAAACAGCGGGGGGGATCACTACGAGCAGTACTTC.

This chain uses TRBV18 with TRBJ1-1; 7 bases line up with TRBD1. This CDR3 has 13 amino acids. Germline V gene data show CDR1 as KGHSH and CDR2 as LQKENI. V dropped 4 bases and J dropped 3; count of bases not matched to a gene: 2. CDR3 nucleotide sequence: TGTGCCAGCTCACAGGGGGCGGACACTGAAGCTTTCTTT. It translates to CASSQGADTEAFF.

This CDR3 is CAWSGQRGIGEKLFF. For the CDR3, the DNA is TGTGCCTGGAGTGGACAGAGGGGGATTGGCGAAAAACTGTTTTTT. This rearrangement joins TRBV30 to TRBJ1-4, with TRBD1 as a possible D gene (6 bases). The length of the CDR3 is 15 residues. V lost 1 base, J lost 8 bases, and 17 bases lay in between. Germline V gives CDR1 GTSNPN, CDR2 SVGIG (reference sequence).

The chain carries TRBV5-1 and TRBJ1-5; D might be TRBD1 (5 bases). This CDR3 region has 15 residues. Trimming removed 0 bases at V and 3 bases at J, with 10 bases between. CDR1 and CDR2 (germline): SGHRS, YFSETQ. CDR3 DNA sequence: TGCGCCAGCAGCTTGGCGGGACTTACCAATCAGCCCCAGCATTTT. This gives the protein CASSLAGLTNQPQHF. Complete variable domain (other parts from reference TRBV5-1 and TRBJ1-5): KAGVTQTPRYLIKTRGQQVTLSCSPISGHRSVSWYQQTPGQGLQFLFEYFSETQRNKGNFPGRFSGRQFSNSRSEMNVSTLELGDSALYLCASSLAGLTNQPQHFGDGTRLSIL.

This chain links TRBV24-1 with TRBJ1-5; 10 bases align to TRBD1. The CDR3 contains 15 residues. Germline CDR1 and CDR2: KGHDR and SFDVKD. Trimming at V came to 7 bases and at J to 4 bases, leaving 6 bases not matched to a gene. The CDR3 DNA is TGTGCCACCAGATTGGGGGGACAGGGGAATCAGCCCCAGCATTTT. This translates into CATRLGGQGNQPQHF.

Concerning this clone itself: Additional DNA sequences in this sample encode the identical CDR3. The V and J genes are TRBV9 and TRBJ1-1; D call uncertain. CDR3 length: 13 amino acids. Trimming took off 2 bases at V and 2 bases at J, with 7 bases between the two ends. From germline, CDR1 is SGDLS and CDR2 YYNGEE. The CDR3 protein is CASSVTGNTEAFF. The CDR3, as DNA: TGTGCCAGCAGCGTCACGGGAAACACTGAAGCTTTCTTT.

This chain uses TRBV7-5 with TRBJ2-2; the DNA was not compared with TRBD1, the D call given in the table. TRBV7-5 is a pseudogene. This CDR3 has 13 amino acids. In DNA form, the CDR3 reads TGTGCCCGGCGGGCAGGGGGCTTCGGGGAGCTGTTTTTT. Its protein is CARRAGGFGELFF.

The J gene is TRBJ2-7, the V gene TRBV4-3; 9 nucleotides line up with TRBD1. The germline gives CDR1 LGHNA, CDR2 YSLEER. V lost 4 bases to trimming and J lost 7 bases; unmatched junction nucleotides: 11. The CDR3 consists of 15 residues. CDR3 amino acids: CASSPRTGALVEQYF. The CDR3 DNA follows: TGCGCCAGCAGCCCACGGACAGGGGCCTTAGTGGAGCAGTACTTC.

CDR3 protein: CASSKGLVAYNEQFF. As DNA, the CDR3 is TGCGCCAGCAGCAAAGGACTGGTCGCCTACAATGAGCAGTTCTTC. The chain carries TRBV5-1 and TRBJ2-1; D perhaps matches TRBD2 (5 bases). The germline V and J ends were trimmed by 4 bases and 2 bases, with 13 bases remaining between them. The CDR3 contains 15 residues. The germline CDR1 and CDR2 sequences are SGHRS and YFSETQ.

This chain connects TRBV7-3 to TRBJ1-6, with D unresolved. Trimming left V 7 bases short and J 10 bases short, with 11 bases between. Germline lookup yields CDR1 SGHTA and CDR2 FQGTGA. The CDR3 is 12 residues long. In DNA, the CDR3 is TGTGCCAGCACCCGACTGGAGTCACCCCTCCACTTT. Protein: CASTRLESPLHF.

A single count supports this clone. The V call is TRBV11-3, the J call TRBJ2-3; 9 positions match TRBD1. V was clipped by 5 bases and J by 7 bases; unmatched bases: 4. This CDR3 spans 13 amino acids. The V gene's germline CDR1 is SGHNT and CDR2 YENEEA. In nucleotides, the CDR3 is TGTGCCAGCAGCATCGGGACAGGGAATACGCAGTATTTT. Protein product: CASSIGTGNTQYF.

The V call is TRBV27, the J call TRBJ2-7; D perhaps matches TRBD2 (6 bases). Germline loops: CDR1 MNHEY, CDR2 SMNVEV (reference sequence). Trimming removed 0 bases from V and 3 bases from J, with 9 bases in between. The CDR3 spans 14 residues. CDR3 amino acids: CASSLSQGGYEQYF. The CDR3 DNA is TGTGCCAGCAGTTTATCTCAGGGAGGCTACGAGCAGTACTTC.

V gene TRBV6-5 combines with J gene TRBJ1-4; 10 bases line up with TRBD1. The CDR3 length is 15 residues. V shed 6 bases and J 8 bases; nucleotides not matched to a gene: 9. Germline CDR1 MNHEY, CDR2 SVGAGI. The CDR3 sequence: CASRPAGDRGEKLFF. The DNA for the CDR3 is TGTGCCAGCAGACCCGCGGGGGACAGGGGAGAAAAACTGTTTTTT.

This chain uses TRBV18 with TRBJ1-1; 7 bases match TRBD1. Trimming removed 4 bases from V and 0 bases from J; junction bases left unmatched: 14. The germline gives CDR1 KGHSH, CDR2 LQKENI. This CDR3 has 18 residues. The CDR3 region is CASSQSHGTEIMNTEAFF. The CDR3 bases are TGTGCCAGCTCACAAAGCCATGGGACAGAGATCATGAACACTGAAGCTTTCTTT.

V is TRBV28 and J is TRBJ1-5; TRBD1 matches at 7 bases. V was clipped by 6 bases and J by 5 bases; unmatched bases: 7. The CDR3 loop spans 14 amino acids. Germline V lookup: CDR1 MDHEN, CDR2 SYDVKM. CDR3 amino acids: CASSSGTEYQPQHF. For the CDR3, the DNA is TGTGCCAGCAGCTCCGGGACAGAGTATCAGCCCCAGCATTTT.

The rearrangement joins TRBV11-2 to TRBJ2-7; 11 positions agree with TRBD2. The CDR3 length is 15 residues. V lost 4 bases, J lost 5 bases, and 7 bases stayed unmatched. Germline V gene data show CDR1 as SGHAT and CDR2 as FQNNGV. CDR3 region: CASSSLLAGDNEQYF. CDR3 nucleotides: TGTGCCAGCAGCTCCTTACTAGCGGGGGACAACGAGCAGTACTTC.

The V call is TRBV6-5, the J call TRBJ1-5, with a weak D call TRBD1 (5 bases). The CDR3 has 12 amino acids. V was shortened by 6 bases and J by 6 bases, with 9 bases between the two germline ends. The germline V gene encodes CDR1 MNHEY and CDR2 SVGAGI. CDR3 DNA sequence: TGTGCCAGCAGGGGGCCGGCTCAGCCCCAGCATTTT. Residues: CASRGPAQPQHF.

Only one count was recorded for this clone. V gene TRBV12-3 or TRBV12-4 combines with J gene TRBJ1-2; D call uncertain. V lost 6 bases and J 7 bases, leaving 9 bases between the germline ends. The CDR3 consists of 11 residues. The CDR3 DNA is TGTGCCAGCAGCCGCCTCGGTGGCTACACCTTC. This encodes CASSRLGGYTF.

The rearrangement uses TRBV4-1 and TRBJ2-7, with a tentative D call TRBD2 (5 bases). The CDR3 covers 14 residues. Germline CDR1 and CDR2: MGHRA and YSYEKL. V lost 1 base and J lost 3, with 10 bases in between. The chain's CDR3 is CASSQADGDYEQYF. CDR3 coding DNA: TGCGCCAGCAGCCAAGCGGACGGGGACTACGAGCAGTACTTC.

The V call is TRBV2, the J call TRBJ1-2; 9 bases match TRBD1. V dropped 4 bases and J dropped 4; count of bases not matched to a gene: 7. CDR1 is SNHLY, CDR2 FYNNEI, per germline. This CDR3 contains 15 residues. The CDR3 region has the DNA TGTGCCAGCAGTGGGGACAGGGTTAGGGGCTATGGCTACACCTTC. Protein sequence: CASSGDRVRGYGYTF.

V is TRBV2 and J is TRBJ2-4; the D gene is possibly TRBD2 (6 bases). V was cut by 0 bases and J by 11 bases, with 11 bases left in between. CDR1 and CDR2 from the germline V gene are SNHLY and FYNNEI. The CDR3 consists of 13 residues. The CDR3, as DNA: TGTGCCAGCAGTGAAGCTTCTAGCGAGTTTCAGTACTTC. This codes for CASSEASSEFQYF.

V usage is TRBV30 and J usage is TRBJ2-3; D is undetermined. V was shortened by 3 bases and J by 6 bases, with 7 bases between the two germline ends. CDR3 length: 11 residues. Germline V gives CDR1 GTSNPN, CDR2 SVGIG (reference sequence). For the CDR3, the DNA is TGTGCCTGGAGCTCCCGGGATACGCAGTATTTT. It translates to CAWSSRDTQYF.

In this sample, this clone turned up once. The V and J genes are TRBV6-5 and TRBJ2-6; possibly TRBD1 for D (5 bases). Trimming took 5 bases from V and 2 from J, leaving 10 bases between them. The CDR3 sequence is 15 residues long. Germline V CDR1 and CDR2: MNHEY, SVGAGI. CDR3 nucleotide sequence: TGTGCCAGCAGTCCCTGGGGCACTGGGGCCAACGTCCTGACTTTC. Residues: CASSPWGTGANVLTF.